This T cell receptor (beta chain) was profiled in a study of T-cell reconstitution after alpha-beta-depleted transplantation in children. Study-level points and caveats: Reported findings indicate that, about two months after transplant, alpha-beta T cells came from several hundred expanded clones, which were derived from non-depleted graft cells. The main origin of T-cell counts and diversity one year after transplant was newly produced T cells. The high TCRbeta diversity at day 60 in some patients came from surviving recipient T cells and thymic progenitors.

This clonotype was seen many times. The antigen is undetermined. Unique molecular identifiers were used to barcode this TCRbeta library. TCRdb reprocessed the PCR reads via MiXCR and lists one record per CDR3 protein. The table lists about 7,700 distinct CDR3 sequences, about an eighth of them singletons. This sequence originates from a patient between 2 and 10 years old who had a stem cell transplant for inherited bone marrow failure, so the T cells may come from the graft donor. Sample: PBMCs, mostly from graft donor cells, taken 60 days after TCRalphabeta/CD19-depleted stem cell transplant.

The CDR3 DNA reads TGTGCCAGCAGTTACTCAGCGACGGGAGTGGGAAATGAGCAGTTCTTC. Protein: CASSYSATGVGNEQFF. The chain uses TRBV6-2 or TRBV6-3 and TRBJ2-1; tentatively, D is TRBD2 (6 bases). The CDR3 has 16 residues. V dropped 0 bases and J dropped 7 bases, with 16 bases sitting between them. The germline V gene has CDR1 MNHEY and CDR2 SVGEGT.